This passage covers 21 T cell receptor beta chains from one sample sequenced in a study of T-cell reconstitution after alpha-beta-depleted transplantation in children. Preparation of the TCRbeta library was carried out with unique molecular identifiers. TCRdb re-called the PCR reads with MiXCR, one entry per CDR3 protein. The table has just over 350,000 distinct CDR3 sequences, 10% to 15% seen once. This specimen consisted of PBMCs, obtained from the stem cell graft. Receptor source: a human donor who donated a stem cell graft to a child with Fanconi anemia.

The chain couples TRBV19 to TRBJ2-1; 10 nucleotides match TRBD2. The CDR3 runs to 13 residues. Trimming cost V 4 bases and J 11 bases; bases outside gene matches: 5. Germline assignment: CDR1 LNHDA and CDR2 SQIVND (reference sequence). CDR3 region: CASSTERGGKQFF. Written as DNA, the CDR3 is TGTGCCAGTAGTACTGAGCGGGGGGGAAAGCAGTTCTTC.

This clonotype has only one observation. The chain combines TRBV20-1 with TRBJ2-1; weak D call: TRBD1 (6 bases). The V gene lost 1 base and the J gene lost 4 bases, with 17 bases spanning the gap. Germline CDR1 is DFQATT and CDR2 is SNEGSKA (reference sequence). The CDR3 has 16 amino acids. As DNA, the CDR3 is TGCAGTGCTAGAGTATCCACAGGGATACGATACAATGAGCAGTTCTTC. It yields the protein CSARVSTGIRYNEQFF.

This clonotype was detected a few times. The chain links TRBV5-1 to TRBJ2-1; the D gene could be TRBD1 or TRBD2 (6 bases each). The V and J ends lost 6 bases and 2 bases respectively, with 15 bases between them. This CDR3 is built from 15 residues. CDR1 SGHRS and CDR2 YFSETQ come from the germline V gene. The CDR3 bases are TGCGCCAGCACGGGGGTGGGGGGCGCCTACAATGAGCAGTTCTTC. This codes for CASTGVGGAYNEQFF.

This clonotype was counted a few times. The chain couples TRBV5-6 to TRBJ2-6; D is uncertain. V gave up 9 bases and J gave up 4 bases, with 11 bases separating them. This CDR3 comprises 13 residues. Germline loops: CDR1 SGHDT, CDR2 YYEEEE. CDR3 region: CAISPSGANVLTF. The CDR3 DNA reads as TGTGCCATCAGTCCTTCAGGGGCCAACGTCCTGACTTTC.

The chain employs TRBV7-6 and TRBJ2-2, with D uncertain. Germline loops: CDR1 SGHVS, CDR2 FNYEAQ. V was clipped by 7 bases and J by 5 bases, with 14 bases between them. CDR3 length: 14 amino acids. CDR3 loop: CASTQYGVTGELFF. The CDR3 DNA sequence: TGTGCCAGCACCCAATATGGGGTAACCGGGGAGCTGTTTTTT.

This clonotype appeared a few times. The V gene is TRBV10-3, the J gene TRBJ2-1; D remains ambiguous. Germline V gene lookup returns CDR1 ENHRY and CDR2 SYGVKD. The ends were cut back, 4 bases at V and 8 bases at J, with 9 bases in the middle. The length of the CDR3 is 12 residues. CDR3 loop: CAISVKADEQFF. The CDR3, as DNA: TGTGCCATCAGTGTTAAGGCAGATGAGCAGTTCTTC.

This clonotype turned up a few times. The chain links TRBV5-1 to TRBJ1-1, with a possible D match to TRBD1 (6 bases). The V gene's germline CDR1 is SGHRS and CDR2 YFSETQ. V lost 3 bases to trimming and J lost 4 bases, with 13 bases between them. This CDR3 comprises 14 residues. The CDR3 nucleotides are TGCGCCAGCAGCTCTACCACGGACAGCACTGAAGCTTTCTTT. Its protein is CASSSTTDSTEAFF. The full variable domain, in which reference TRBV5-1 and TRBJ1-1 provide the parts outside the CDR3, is KAGVTQTPRYLIKTRGQQVTLSCSPISGHRSVSWYQQTPGQGLQFLFEYFSETQRNKGNFPGRFSGRQFSNSRSEMNVSTLELGDSALYLCASSSTTDSTEAFFGQGTRLTVV.

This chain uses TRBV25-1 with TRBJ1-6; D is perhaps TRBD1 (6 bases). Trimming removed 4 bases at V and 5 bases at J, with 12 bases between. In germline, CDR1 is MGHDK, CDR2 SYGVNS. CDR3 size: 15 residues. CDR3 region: CASSGPTGNNSPLHF. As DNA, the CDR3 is TGTGCCAGCAGTGGTCCTACAGGGAATAATTCACCCCTCCACTTT. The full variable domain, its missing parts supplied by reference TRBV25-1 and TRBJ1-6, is EADIYQTPRYLVIGTGKKITLECSQTMGHDKMYWYQQDPGMELHLIHYSYGVNSTEKGDLSSESTVSRIRTEHFPLTLESARPSHTSQYLCASSGPTGNNSPLHFGNGTRLTVT.

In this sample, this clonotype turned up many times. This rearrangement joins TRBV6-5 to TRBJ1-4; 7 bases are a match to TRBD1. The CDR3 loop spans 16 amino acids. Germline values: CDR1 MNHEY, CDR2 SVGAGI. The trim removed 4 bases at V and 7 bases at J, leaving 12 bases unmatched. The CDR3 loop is CASSSGLTGLGEKLFF. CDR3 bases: TGTGCCAGCAGTTCGGGCCTGACAGGGTTAGGTGAAAAACTGTTTTTT.

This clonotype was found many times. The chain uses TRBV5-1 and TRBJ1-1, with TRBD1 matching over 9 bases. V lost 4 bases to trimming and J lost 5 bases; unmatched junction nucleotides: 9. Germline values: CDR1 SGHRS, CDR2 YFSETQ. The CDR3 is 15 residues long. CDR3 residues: CASSPFDRGWTEAFF. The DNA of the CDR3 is TGCGCCAGCAGCCCATTCGACAGGGGGTGGACTGAAGCTTTCTTT.

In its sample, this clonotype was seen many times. The CDR3 protein is CASSQDVVSYNEQFF. CDR3 coding DNA: TGCGCCAGCAGCCAAGATGTAGTCTCCTACAATGAGCAGTTCTTC. The rearrangement joins TRBV4-3 to TRBJ2-1; D is unresolved. This CDR3 comprises 15 residues. V gave up 0 bases and J gave up 0 bases, with 6 bases separating them. Germline V gene lookup returns CDR1 LGHNA and CDR2 YSLEER.

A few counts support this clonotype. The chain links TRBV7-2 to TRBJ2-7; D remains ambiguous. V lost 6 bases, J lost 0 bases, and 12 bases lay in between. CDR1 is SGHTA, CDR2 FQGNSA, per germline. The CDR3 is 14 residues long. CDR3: CASRDPRSSYEQYF. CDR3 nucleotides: TGTGCCAGCAGAGACCCGAGGAGCTCCTACGAGCAGTACTTC.

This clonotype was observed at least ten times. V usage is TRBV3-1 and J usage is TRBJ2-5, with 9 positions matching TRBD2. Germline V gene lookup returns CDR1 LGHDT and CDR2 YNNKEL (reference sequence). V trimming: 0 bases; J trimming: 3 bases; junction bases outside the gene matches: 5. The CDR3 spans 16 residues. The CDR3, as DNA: TGTGCCAGCAGCCAAGAGGCAGCGGGGGGCAAAGAGACCCAGTACTTC. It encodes CASSQEAAGGKETQYF.

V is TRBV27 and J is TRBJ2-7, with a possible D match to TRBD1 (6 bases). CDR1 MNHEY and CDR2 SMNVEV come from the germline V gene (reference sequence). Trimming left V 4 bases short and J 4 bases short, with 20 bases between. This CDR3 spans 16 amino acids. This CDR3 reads CASSYTMSGHRYEQYF. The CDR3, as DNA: TGTGCCAGCAGTTATACAATGTCGGGACATAGATACGAGCAGTACTTC.

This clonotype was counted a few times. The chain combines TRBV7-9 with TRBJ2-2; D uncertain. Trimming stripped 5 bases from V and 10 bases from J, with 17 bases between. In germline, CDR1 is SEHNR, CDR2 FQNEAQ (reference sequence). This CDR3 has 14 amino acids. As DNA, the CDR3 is TGTGCCAGCAGCCCGGGCCCCTCAGTCCAGGAGCTGTTTTTT. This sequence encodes CASSPGPSVQELFF.

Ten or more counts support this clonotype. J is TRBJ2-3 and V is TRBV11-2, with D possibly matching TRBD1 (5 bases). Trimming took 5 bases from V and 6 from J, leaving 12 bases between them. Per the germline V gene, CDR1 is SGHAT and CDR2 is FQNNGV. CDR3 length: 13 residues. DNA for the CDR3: TGTGCCAGCAGCCCAAATCCAGGGGATACGCAGTATTTT. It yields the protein CASSPNPGDTQYF.

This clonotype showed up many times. The CDR3 nucleotides read TGCGCCAGCAGCCAAGATGCCCTGACAGGGAGGGGCGGGGAGCTGTTTTTT. Translating it yields CASSQDALTGRGGELFF. V usage is TRBV4-3 and J usage is TRBJ2-2, with D perhaps TRBD1 or TRBD2 (7 bases each). Germline CDR1 reads LGHNA; CDR2 reads YSLEER. Trimming stripped 0 bases from V and 7 bases from J, with 18 bases between. This CDR3 region has 17 residues.

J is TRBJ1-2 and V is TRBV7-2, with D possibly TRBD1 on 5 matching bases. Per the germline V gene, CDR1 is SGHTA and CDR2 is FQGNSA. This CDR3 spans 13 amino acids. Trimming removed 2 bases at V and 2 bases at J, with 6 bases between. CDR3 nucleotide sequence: TGTGCCAGCAGCTTAAGGACAAACTATGGCTACACCTTC. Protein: CASSLRTNYGYTF.

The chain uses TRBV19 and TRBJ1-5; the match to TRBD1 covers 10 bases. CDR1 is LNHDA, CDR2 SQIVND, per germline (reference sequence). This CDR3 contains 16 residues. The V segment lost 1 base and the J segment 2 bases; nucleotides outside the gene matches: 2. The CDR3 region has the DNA TGTGCCAGTAGTATAGCCGGGACAGGGGGCAATCAGCCCCAGCATTTT. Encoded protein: CASSIAGTGGNQPQHF. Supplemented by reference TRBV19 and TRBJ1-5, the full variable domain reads DGGITQSPKYLFRKEGQNVTLSCEQNLNHDAMYWYRQDPGQGLRLIYYSQIVNDFQKGDIAEGYSVSREKKESFPLTVTSAQKNPTAFYLCASSIAGTGGNQPQHFGDGTRLSIL.

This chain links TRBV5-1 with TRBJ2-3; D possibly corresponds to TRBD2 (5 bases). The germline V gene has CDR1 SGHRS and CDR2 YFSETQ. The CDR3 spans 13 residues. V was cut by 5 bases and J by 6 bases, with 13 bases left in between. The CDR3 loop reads CASSIEGSDTQYF. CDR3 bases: TGCGCCAGCAGTATAGAGGGTAGTGATACGCAGTATTTT. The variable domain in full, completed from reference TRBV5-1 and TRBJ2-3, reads KAGVTQTPRYLIKTRGQQVTLSCSPISGHRSVSWYQQTPGQGLQFLFEYFSETQRNKGNFPGRFSGRQFSNSRSEMNVSTLELGDSALYLCASSIEGSDTQYFGPGTRLTVL.

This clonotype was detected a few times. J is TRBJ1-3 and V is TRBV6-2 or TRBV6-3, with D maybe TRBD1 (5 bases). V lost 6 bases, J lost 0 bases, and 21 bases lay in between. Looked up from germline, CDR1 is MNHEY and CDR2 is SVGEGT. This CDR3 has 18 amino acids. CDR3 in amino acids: CASRDSFGRLSSGNTIYF. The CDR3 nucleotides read TGTGCCAGCAGAGACAGCTTCGGACGACTGAGCTCTGGAAACACCATATATTTT.